One and the same sample provided the 2 T cell receptor beta chains below, sequenced in a study of cytomegalovirus exposure and HLA in healthy donors. PCR was performed using 60 Vbeta and 13 Jbeta primers. Repertoires were generated with immunoSEQ multiplex PCR, while TCRdb's copy carries only in-frame clones and drops some. Of about 250,000 clones listed, 92% are singletons. Sample: PBMCs. Receptors originate from a girl aged 2 to 10 in good health and CMV-seronegative.

The V and J genes are TRBV27 and TRBJ2-3, with D perhaps matching TRBD1 (6 bases). Trimming took off 7 bases at V and 1 base at J, with 12 bases between the two ends. Germline V CDR1 and CDR2: MNHEY, SMNVEV (reference sequence). The CDR3 has 14 residues. CDR3 coding DNA: TGTGCCAGCATCCCAGGGGACGGCACAGATACGCAGTATTTT. Protein: CASIPGDGTDTQYF.

V is TRBV9 and J is TRBJ2-1, with 9 bases fitting TRBD2. With V trimmed by 3 bases and J by 8 bases, 9 bases remained unmatched. This CDR3 region has 15 residues. Per the germline V gene, CDR1 is SGDLS and CDR2 is YYNGEE. The CDR3 reads CASSETGLAWDEQFF. CDR3 DNA sequence: TGTGCCAGCAGCGAGACGGGACTAGCATGGGATGAGCAGTTCTTC. The variable domain in full, completed from reference TRBV9 and TRBJ2-1, reads DSGVTQTPKHLITATGQRVTLRCSPRSGDLSVYWYQQSLDQGLQFLIQYYNGEERAKGNILERFSAQQFPDLHSELNLSSLELGDSALYFCASSETGLAWDEQFFGPGTRLTVL.